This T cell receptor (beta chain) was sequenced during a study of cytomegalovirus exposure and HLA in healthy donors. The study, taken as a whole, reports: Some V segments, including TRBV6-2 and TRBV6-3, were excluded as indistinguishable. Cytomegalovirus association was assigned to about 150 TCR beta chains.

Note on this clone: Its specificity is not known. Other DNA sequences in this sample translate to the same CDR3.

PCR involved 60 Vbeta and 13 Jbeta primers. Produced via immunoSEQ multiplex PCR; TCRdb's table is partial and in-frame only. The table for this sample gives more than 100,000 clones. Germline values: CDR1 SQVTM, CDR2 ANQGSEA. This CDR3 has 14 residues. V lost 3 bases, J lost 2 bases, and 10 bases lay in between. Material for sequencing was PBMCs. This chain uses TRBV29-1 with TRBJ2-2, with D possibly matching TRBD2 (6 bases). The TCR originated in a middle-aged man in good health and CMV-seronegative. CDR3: CSVDFSGNTGELFF. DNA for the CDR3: TGCAGCGTTGACTTTAGCGGTAACACCGGGGAGCTGTTTTTT.